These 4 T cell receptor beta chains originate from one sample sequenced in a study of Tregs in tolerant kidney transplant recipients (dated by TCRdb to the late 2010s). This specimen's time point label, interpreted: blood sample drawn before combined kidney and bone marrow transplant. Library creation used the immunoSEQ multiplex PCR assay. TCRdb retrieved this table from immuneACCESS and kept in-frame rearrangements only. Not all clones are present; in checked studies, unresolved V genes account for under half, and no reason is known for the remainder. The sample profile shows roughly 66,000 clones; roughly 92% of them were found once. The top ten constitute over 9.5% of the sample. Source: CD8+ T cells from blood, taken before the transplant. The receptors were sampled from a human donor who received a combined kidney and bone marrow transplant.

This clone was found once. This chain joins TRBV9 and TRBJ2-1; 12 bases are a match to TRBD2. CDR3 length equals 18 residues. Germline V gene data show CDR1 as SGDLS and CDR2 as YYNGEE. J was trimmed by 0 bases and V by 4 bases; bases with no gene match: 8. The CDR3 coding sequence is TGTGCCAGCAGCCCGACTAGCGGGAGAAGGAGCTCCTACAATGAGCAGTTCTTC. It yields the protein CASSPTSGRRSSYNEQFF. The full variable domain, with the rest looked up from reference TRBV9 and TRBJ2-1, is DSGVTQTPKHLITATGQRVTLRCSPRSGDLSVYWYQQSLDQGLQFLIQYYNGEERAKGNILERFSAQQFPDLHSELNLSSLELGDSALYFCASSPTSGRRSSYNEQFFGPGTRLTVL.

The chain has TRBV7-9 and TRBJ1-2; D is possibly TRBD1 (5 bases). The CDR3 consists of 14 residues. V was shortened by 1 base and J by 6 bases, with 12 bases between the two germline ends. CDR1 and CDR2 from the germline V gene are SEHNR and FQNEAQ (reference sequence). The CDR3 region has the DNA TGTGCCAGCAGCTTAGTGCTCAGGGAGGATGGCTACACCTTC. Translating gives CASSLVLREDGYTF.

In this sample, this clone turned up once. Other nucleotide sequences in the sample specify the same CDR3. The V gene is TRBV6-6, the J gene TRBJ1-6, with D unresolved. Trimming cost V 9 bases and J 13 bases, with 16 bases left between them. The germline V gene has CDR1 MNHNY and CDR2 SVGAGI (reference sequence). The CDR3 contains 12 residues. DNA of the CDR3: TGTGCCAGAGTGGCGGGGAACTCCCCCCTCCACTTT. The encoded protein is CARVAGNSPLHF.

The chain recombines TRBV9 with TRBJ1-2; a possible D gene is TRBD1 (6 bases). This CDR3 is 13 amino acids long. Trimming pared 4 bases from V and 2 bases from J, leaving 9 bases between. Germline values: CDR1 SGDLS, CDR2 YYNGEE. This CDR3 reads CASSFQGNYGYTF. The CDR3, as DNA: TGTGCCAGCAGCTTCCAGGGGAACTATGGCTACACCTTC.